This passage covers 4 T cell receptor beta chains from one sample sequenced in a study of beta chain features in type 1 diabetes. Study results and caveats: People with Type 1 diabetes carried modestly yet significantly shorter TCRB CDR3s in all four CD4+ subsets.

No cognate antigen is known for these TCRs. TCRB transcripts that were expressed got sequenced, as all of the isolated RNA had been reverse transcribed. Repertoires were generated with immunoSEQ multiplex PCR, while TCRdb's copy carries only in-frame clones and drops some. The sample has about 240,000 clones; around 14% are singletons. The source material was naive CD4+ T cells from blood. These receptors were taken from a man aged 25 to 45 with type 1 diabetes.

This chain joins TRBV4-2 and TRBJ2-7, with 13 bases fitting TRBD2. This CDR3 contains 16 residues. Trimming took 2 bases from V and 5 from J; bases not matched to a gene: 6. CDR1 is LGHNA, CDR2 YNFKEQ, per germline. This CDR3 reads CASSQPDGTSGNEQYF. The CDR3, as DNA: TGTGCCAGCAGCCAACCTGACGGGACTAGCGGGAACGAGCAGTACTTC.

The CDR3 is CASSLGRGGGIAGANVLTF. CDR3 coding DNA: TGTGCCAGCAGCTTGGGTCGAGGGGGGGGAATTGCTGGGGCCAACGTCCTGACTTTC. The chain carries TRBV5-4 and TRBJ2-6; weak D call: TRBD2 (7 bases). The germline V gene encodes CDR1 SGHNT and CDR2 YYREEE (reference sequence). This CDR3 has 19 residues. Trimming removed 0 bases from V and 2 bases from J, with 18 bases in between.

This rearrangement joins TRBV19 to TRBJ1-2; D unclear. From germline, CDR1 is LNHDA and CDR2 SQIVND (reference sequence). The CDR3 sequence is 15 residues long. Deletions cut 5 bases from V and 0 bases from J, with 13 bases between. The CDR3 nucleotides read TGTGCCAGTAGTCTTGGTACGCCAGCTAACTATGGCTACACCTTC. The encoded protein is CASSLGTPANYGYTF.

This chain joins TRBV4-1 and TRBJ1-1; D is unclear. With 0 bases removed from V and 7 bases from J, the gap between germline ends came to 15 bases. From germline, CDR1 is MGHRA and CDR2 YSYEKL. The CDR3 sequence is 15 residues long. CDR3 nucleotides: TGCGCCAGCAGCCAAGATTCCGAGGGTCTTCGTGAAGCTTTCTTT. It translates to CASSQDSEGLREAFF.